This entry concerns a single T cell receptor (beta chain). Its antigen is still unknown. Base-call qualities are not available, and no considerably larger clone is one nucleotide away. The cohort consisted of some 670 healthy bone marrow donors. Cohort members were all nominally healthy when sampled, although unrecorded immune exposures were likely present. The donor was CMV seronegative and belonged to the group of 352 seronegative cohort members. Every donor gave a peripheral blood sample, and the peripheral blood mononuclear cells from that sample were used for TCR beta sequencing. The Qiagen DNeasy Blood Extraction Kit was used to extract genomic DNA from the blood cell samples. To prepare the library, the immunoSEQ multiplex PCR assay was applied. The multiplex PCR relied on a mix of 60 forward primers for TCR Vbeta segments and 13 reverse primers for TCR Jbeta segments. A multiplex PCR assay on genomic DNA amplified the CDR3 region of rearranged TCR beta genes. The amplified TCR beta libraries were sequenced on the Illumina HiSeq System as 87-base-pair reads. As for the authors' bioinformatics: In a later analysis, approximately 74 million unique TCR beta chains were counted across the approximately 620 repertoires, and roughly 11 million of these chains were shared by at least two donors. To remove PCR and sequencing errors, raw reads were error-corrected and collapsed into unique sequences using a nearest-neighbor algorithm that merged closely related sequences. To assign V, D and J gene segments, CDR3 sequences were aligned to IMGT reference sequences. For a sequence to be retained, a match of at least six nucleotides to both a V gene segment and a J gene segment was required. Rearrangements were called productive when the CDR3 lacked stop codons and stayed in frame with V and J; all others were non-productive. Following IMGT convention, CDR3 was defined as the stretch from the second conserved V-encoded cysteine up to the conserved J-encoded phenylalanine. The earlier analysis of 550 to 650 of the donors excluded any sequence lacking an unambiguous match to a single V gene segment. In an earlier analysis of some 590 of the donors, a V segment was called functional when productive rearrangements were above 56.7%, and segregating when the standard deviation between donors exceeded 5%. A statistical classification framework was built for diagnosing cytomegalovirus status from the catalog of TCR beta chain sequences. A later analysis assigned V and J genes by comparing TCR nucleotide sequences with IMGT/GENE-DB human TR gene sequences. A later analysis assigned CDR3 sequences and most-parsimonious VDJ recombination scenarios with the TCRdist pipeline. In a later analysis, every TCR beta chain was defined by the combination of its CDR3 amino acid sequence and its V-gene family, and reads without a unique V-gene family were dropped. To address suspected cross-contamination and a sequencing artifact, a later analysis removed 450 to 700 highly shared, low-generation-probability nucleotide sequences. A later analysis calculated a clonal expansion index for each public chain from normalized within-repertoire ranks of inferred template counts. In a later analysis, generation probabilities were computed using a VDJ recombination model fitted to out-of-frame rearrangements, and the results were checked against IGoR. A later analysis scored TCR-TCR, TCR-HLA and TCR-CMV co-occurrence with hypergeometric tests, applying a repertoire-size bias correction to TCR pairs. To estimate false discovery rates, a later analysis permuted the HLA or CMV assignments 20 times. In a later analysis, co-occurring TCRs were grouped with DBSCAN, and TCRdist sequence similarity was added when clustering was performed within HLA-allele-positive subsets. Co-occurrence clustering excluded repertoires with fewer than 30,000 or more than 120,000 public chains, plus five with anomalous nucleotide sharing. The clones in this table, taken by TCRdb from immuneACCESS, are in-frame only. Not every clone is retained; where verified, under half of the shortfall comes from an unresolved V gene, and the cause of the rest is unknown. That table supplies the V and J calls and clone size; D and trimming were determined from the DNA. For this sample the table gives tens of thousands of clones, of which roughly 84% were detected only once. The leading ten clones occupy approximately 2.6% of the sample.

The CDR3, from cysteine to phenylalanine, totals 13 residues. Left in the record is the CDR3 DNA by itself, 39 bases read in frame from the first base. The junction carries 6 bases between V and J, which are trimmed by 0 bases and 3 bases respectively. CDR1 SGHNT and CDR2 YYREEE are derived from the germline V gene (reference sequence). This record comes from a study of cytomegalovirus exposure and HLA in healthy donors (TCRdb year 2017). Study-level background: In an earlier analysis of under 750 of the donors, under 300 Gb of sequence data and approximately 120 million unique TCR beta sequences from about 179 million T cells were reported. An early release that covered fewer than 800 HLA-typed donors contained about 300 gigabases of sequencing data and around 80 million unique TCR sequences. Of the 350 to 400 genotyped donors, 65% to 90% fell in the genetic ancestry cluster associated with self-reported Caucasian donors. The study was designed to test whether signatures of past pathogen exposure could be identified by cataloging public T cell receptors. The T cell repertoires of 670 or so subjects were profiled by immunosequencing and related to cytomegalovirus serostatus. Besides the first cohort of more than 650 subjects, a separate validation cohort made up of roughly 130 different subjects was used. To predict cytomegalovirus infection status, the study brought together high-throughput TCR immunosequencing, statistical association of individual TCRs with disease status, and machine learning. In a later analysis, previously published TCR beta repertoires from more than 500 donors were re-analyzed and high-resolution HLA genotyping was added so that TCR occurrence patterns could be studied. The later analysis used no new phenotypic data to find candidate immune exposures, relying instead on TCR beta sequences and their occurrence across donors. An earlier analysis of approximately 500 of the donors applied high-throughput TCR beta sequencing to assess whether each TCR beta V gene segment acted as functional or pseudogenic. Donor age, sex, ethnicity and CMV serostatus were collected together with the repertoire data. A later genetic analysis used genome-wide SNP genotypes for about three fifths of the 666 donors, treating that subset as a discovery cohort. All discovery cohort repertoires had been generated on a single sequencing platform. Both class I and class II loci were covered by HLA typing, at four-digit resolution. Typing coverage differed by locus: A, B, C, DRB1 and DQB1 were typed in about 629-640 donors, DQA1 in 522, DPA1 in approximately 610, and DPB1 in roughly 470. Because of strong linkage in the cohort, roughly five DR-DQ haplotypes were treated as single units for association and clustering. Among a few hundred genotyped donors of the cohort, an average of approximately 240,000 unique TCR beta nucleotide sequences were sequenced per donor, 15% to 20% of them non-productive.

On the study overall, not on this receptor specifically: V-gene and J-gene trimming of TCR beta chains was associated with a missense DCLRE1C variant in a later genetic analysis, and the association was replicated in an independent cohort. The classifier was reported to diagnose cytomegalovirus status with high specificity and sensitivity in both the original cohort and the validation cohort. Only TCR beta chains were sequenced in this cohort, and the absence of alpha or paired-chain data limited detectable features. In vitro tests confirmed that a few of the cytomegalovirus-associated TCR beta chains recognize cytomegalovirus antigens. In the study, approximately 160 TCR beta chains were listed as associated with cytomegalovirus. A later analysis found that TCR association rates varied across HLA loci, with DRB1 alleles showing the most associated TCRs and HLA-C alleles the fewest. Because the 87-base-pair reads could not distinguish some IMGT-functional V segments, including TRBV6-2 and TRBV6-3, those segments were excluded. For the cohort, immune exposure information was limited to CMV serostatus. When HLA alleles, especially DR and DQ, strongly co-occurred, TCR associations were difficult to assign to individual alleles. Compared with equally common non-associated chains, HLA-associated TCR beta chains in a later analysis were more clonally expanded and had lower generation probabilities. Roughly uniform sequencing depth across donors was assumed in presence/absence analyses, although this assumption may not hold. Broadly in line with IMGT annotations, most TCR beta V segments showed up in productive rearrangements about 87% or about 30% of the time in an earlier analysis of a few hundred of the donors. According to a later analysis, parvovirus B19, influenza, CMV and Epstein-Barr virus appeared linked to several top co-occurrence clusters. The sequencing pipeline was judged likely to have produced a cluster of highly shared sequence variants as a technical artifact. Linkage disequilibrium might explain the correlated functional status among segregating V segments, but an unknown experimental factor could not be ruled out. Because HLA typing was unavailable for some donors at each locus, only the typed subset was used in association tests. A later analysis associated 16,951 TCR beta sequences with specific HLA alleles at a false discovery rate of 0.05. According to a later analysis, most CMV-associated TCR beta chains appeared to be HLA-restricted, and the HLA associations seemed to be driven largely by CMV exposure. The authors suggested that the approach could potentially be extended to other disease states and immunological phenotypes. A further reported finding was that TCR beta sequences accurately predicted the HLA-A and HLA-B alleles for most subjects in the first cohort. Across donors, most TCR sequences were observed very rarely, whereas some public TCRs were present in many individuals. The earlier analysis of 450 to 700 of the donors excluded 15 to 20 rarely observed V segments, including chromosome 9 orphons, because counts were too low. Compared with the approximately 670-donor mean, donors in an Asian-associated ancestry cluster had fewer N-insertions in productive TCRs, according to a later genetic analysis.

Material for sequencing was PBMCs. The receptor was isolated from a man between 25 and 39 years old in good health and CMV-seronegative. This sequence uses TRBV5-4 and TRBJ1-1; no confident D gene assignment can be made. In nucleotide form, the sequence is TGTGCCAGCAGCTTGGTGACACACACTGAAGCTTTCTTT. It encodes CASSLVTHTEAFF.